Each of the 8 T cell receptor beta chains below was sequenced from the same sample in a study of Ad26.COV2.S vaccination and SARS-CoV-2 variants. Regarding treatment: some 20 received Ad26.COV2.S at low or high dose, single or two shots; about 5 received placebo; per-sample allocation not given. Sampling took place 63 days after the first vaccine or placebo injection. Data came from immunoSEQ multiplex PCR; TCRdb stores just in-frame clones and leaves some out. In the table there are about 680,000 clones, 80% to 90% of which are singletons. This specimen consisted of peripheral blood, obtained in a trial of Ad26.COV2.S vaccine versus placebo. All receptors come from a person aged 18 to 65 who received the Ad26.COV2.S COVID-19 vaccine or a placebo.

The V call is TRBV6-5, the J call TRBJ2-7; TRBD1 aligns across 10 bases. CDR1 and CDR2 (germline): MNHEY, SVGAGI. V was pared by 2 bases and J by 0 bases, with 4 bases of the junction left unmatched. The CDR3 loop spans 16 amino acids. Here the CDR3 reads CASSYRGTGVSYEQYF. For the CDR3, the DNA is TGTGCCAGCAGTTACAGGGGGACAGGGGTCTCCTACGAGCAGTACTTC.

The J gene is TRBJ1-5, the V gene TRBV6-2 or TRBV6-3; maybe TRBD1 (6 bases). V was clipped by 4 bases and J by 5 bases, with 18 bases between them. The CDR3 spans 16 residues. CDR1 is MNHEY and CDR2 is SVGEGT in the germline V gene. CDR3 amino acids: CASSLRGAGEHQPQHF. The CDR3 bases are TGTGCCAGCAGTTTAAGGGGGGCCGGTGAGCATCAGCCCCAGCATTTT.

V and J are TRBV6-2 or TRBV6-3 and TRBJ2-7; 10 nucleotides line up with TRBD1. Trimming cost V 2 bases and J 3 bases; bases outside gene matches: 7. Germline CDR1 is MNHEY and CDR2 is SVGEGT. The CDR3 sequence is 16 residues long. CDR3 in amino acids: CASSYRDRGSDYEQYF. CDR3 sequence (DNA): TGTGCCAGCAGTTACCGGGACAGGGGATCCGACTACGAGCAGTACTTC.

J is TRBJ1-1 and V is TRBV7-8; D is uncertain. The CDR3 has 12 amino acids. Per the germline V gene, CDR1 is SGHVS and CDR2 is FQNEAQ. V was clipped by 3 bases and J by 5 bases, with 7 bases between them. CDR3 coding DNA: TGTGCCAGCAGCTTCGGGGAAACTGAAGCTTTCTTT. Its translation is CASSFGETEAFF.

This chain uses TRBV5-1 with TRBJ2-7; TRBD1 aligns across 8 bases. The CDR3 has 15 residues. V was pared by 0 bases and J by 3 bases, with 5 bases of the junction left unmatched. The germline CDR1 and CDR2 sequences are SGHRS and YFSETQ. The CDR3 nucleotides are TGCGCCAGCAGCTTGGGGGTCAGGGGGCTCTACGAGCAGTACTTC. This codes for CASSLGVRGLYEQYF.

As regards this clone: This sample also contains other DNA sequences that code for the same CDR3. The V gene is TRBV7-2, the J gene TRBJ1-2, with D hard to call. This CDR3 region has 13 residues. Deletions cut 6 bases from V and 4 bases from J, with 12 bases between. Germline V gene lookup returns CDR1 SGHTA and CDR2 FQGNSA. The CDR3 coding sequence is TGTGCCAGCAGTCTTGACCATTCCTATGGCTACACCTTC. It codes for CASSLDHSYGYTF.

The V gene is TRBV29-1, the J gene TRBJ2-1; D is perhaps TRBD1 or TRBD2 (5 bases each). V lost 7 bases to trimming and J lost 0 bases, with 19 bases between them. Germline CDR1 SQVTM, CDR2 ANQGSEA. This CDR3 has 16 amino acids. In DNA, the CDR3 is TGCAGCGCCGACGGGGACGTATTAAGCTCCTACAATGAGCAGTTCTTC. Amino acid sequence: CSADGDVLSSYNEQFF.

The chain is built from TRBV19 and TRBJ2-2; D is possibly TRBD2 (6 bases). The ends were cut back, 5 bases at V and 3 bases at J, with 16 bases in the middle. CDR3 length equals 16 residues. The germline V gene has CDR1 LNHDA and CDR2 SQIVND (reference sequence). CDR3 nucleotides: TGTGCCAGTAGTCCTTGGAGGGAGGATTACACCGGGGAGCTGTTTTTT. This codes for CASSPWREDYTGELFF.